This T cell receptor (beta chain) was found in a study of circulating and synovial CD4+ cells in juvenile arthritis. Germline assignment: CDR1 ENHRY and CDR2 SYGVKD. The J segment lost 0 bases and the V segment lost 6 bases, leaving 9 bases of the junction unmatched. This CDR3 region has 16 residues. Libraries were prepared by immunoSEQ multiplex PCR; TCRdb keeps only in-frame clonotypes and omits some of them. The table lists some 33,000 clones, 90% to 95% of them singletons. The TCR was taken from a human donor with juvenile idiopathic arthritis. J is TRBJ1-2 and V is TRBV10-3; 8 bases fit TRBD1. Sequencing was carried out using CD4+ T cells from blood. The CDR3 nucleotides are TGTGCCATCAGGGAGGACAGGGCACCTTCTAACTATGGCTACACCTTC. It encodes CAIREDRAPSNYGYTF.